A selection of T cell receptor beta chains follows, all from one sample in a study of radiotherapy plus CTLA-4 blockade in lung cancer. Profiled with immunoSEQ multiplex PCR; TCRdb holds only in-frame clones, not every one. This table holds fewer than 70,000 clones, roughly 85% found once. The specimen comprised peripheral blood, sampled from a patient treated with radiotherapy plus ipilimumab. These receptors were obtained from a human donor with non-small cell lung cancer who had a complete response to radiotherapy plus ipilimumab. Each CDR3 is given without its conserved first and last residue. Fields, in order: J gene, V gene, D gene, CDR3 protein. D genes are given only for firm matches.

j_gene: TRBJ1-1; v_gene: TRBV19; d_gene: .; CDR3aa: ASHQRNMNTEAF
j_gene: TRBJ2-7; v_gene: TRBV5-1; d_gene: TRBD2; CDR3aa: ASNPMGGSPGEQY
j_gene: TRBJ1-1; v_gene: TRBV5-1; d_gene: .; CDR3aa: ASSGGGFMNTEAF
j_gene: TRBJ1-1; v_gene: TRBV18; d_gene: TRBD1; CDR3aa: ASSRGQEFTEAF
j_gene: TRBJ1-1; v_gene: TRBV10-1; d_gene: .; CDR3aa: ASRPDMNTEAF
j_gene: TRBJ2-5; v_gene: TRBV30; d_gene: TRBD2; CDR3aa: AWRAKRGGPPKETQY
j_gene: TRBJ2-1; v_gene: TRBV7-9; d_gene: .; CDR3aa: ASSFGGGQRNEQF
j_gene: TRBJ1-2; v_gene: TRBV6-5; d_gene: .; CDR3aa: ASSSARGQGNT
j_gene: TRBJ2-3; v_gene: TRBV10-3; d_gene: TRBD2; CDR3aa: AISDYSKGTSASTDTQY
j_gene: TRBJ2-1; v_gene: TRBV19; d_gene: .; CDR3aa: ASSARVLRNEQF
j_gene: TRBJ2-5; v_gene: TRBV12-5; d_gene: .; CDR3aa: ASGLVRGTLVETQY
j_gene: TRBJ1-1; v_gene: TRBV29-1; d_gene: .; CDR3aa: SVEDPTITEAF
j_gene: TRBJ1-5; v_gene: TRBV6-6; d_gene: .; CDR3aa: ASSHYPSNQPQH
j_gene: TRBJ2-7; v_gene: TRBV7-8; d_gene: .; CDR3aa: ASSLAGVRGYEQY
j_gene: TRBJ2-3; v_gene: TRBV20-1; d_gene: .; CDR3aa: SANRPDTQY
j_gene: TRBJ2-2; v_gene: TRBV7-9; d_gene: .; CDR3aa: ASSLGAGELF
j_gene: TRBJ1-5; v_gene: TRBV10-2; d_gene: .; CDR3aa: ASSGGLTGYQPQH
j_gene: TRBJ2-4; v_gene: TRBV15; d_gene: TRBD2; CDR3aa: ATSRLSGRAGAKNIQY
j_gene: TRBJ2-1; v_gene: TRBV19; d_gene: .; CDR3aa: ASSIGGRNEQF
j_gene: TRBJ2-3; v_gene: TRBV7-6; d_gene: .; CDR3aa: ASSLVADTQY
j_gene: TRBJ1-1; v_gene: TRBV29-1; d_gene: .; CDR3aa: SVGPPTTRNTEAF
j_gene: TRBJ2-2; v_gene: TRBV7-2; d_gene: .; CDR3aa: ASSPVVPTGELF
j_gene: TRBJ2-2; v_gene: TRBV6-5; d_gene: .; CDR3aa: ASSYAENTGELF
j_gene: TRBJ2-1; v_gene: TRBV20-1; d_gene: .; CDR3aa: SAKGNEQF
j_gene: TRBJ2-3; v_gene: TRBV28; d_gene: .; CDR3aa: ASSLWTDTQY
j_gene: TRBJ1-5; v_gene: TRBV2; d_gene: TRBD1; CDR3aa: ASAGGLGNQPQH
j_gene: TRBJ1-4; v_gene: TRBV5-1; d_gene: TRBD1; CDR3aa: ASSFGDSINEKLF
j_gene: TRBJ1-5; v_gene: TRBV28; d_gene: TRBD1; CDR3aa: ASSLRTTGFQPQH
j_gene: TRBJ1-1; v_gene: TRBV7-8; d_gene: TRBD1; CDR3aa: ASSLDRGRGAF
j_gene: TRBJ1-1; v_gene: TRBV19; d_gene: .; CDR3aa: ASSRGYMNTEAF
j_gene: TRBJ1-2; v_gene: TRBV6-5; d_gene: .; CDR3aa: ASSYSSAGYGYT
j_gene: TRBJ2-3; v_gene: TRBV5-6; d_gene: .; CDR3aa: ASSLDLAGYERDTQY
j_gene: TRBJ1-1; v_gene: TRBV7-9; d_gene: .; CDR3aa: ASSLGGVRTEAF
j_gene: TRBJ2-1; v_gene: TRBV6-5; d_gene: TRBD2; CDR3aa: ASSYPGLAGSNEQF
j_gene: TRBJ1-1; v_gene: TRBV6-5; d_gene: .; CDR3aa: ASFQGLNTEAF